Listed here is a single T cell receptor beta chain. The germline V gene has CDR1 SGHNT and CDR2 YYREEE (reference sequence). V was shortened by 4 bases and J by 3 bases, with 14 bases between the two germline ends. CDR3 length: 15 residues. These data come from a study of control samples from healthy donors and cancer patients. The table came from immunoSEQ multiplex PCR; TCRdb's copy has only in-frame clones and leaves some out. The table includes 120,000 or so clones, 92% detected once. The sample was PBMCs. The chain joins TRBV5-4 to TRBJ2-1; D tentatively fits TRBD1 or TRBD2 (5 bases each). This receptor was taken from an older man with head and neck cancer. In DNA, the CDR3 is TGTGCCAGCAGCCTCGGGACCCCCCTCTACAATGAGCAGTTCTTC. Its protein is CASSLGTPLYNEQFF.